The 21 T cell receptor beta chains below were found in one sample sequenced in a study of cytomegalovirus exposure and HLA in healthy donors. Both 60 Vbeta primers and 13 Jbeta primers went into the PCR. Repertoires were generated with immunoSEQ multiplex PCR, while TCRdb's copy carries only in-frame clones and drops some. This table holds roughly 150,000 clones, around 75% found once. The specimen sequenced was PBMCs. The receptor set was obtained from a male donor in good health and CMV-seronegative.

V usage is TRBV7-3 and J usage is TRBJ2-3; 8 nucleotides agree with TRBD1. The CDR3 runs to 15 residues. V lost 4 bases, J lost 6 bases, and 9 bases stayed unmatched. From germline, CDR1 is SGHTA and CDR2 FQGTGA. CDR3 in amino acids: CASSSTDRGVDTQYF. The CDR3 DNA follows: TGTGCCAGCAGCTCTACTGACAGGGGTGTGGATACGCAGTATTTT.

The gene calls are TRBV2 and TRBJ2-1; 8 nucleotides match TRBD1. Germline V lookup: CDR1 SNHLY, CDR2 FYNNEI. With 10 bases clipped from V and 3 bases from J, the junction kept 5 bases outside the gene matches. The CDR3 totals 13 residues. The CDR3 protein is CANRTGSYNEQFF. CDR3 DNA sequence: TGTGCCAACCGGACAGGGAGCTACAATGAGCAGTTCTTC.

V gene TRBV30 combines with J gene TRBJ2-1, with TRBD2 identical over 12 bases. The ends lost 5 bases at V and 0 bases at J; junction bases unmatched: 5. CDR3 size: 16 residues. The germline gives CDR1 GTSNPN, CDR2 SVGIG (reference sequence). Here the CDR3 reads CAWRRTSGASYNEQFF. The CDR3 DNA reads TGTGCCTGGCGACGGACTAGCGGGGCCTCCTACAATGAGCAGTTCTTC. The full variable domain, with the rest looked up from reference TRBV30 and TRBJ2-1, is SQTIHQWPATLVQPVGSPLSLECTVEGTSNPNLYWYRQAAGRGLQLLFYSVGIGQISSEVPQNLSASRPQDRQFILSSKKLLLSDSGFYLCAWRRTSGASYNEQFFGPGTRLTVL.

This clone was recorded once. The chain carries TRBV5-1 and TRBJ2-3; D possibly corresponds to TRBD2 (6 bases). The CDR3 contains 16 residues. Trimming left V 2 bases short and J 6 bases short, with 19 bases between. Germline loops: CDR1 SGHRS, CDR2 YFSETQ. The CDR3 DNA reads as TGCGCCAGCAGCTTATCCGGGGAGGCGGCATCGGATACGCAGTATTTT. It codes for CASSLSGEAASDTQYF.

A few counts support this clone. This chain links TRBV6-5 with TRBJ2-3; 8 bases line up with TRBD2. CDR3 length equals 14 residues. The V gene's germline CDR1 is MNHEY and CDR2 SVGAGI. The junction had 6 bases not matched to a gene; V was cut back by 8 bases and J by 2 bases. Written as DNA, the CDR3 is TGTGCCAGCGCCACTAGCGGACCCACAGATACGCAGTATTTT. Translation: CASATSGPTDTQYF.

About this clone itself: The identical CDR3 is also encoded by other nucleotide sequences in the sample. The V call is TRBV5-4, the J call TRBJ1-1, with 8 nucleotides matching TRBD1. CDR1 is SGHNT and CDR2 is YYREEE in the germline V gene (reference sequence). V was clipped by 4 bases and J by 4 bases; unmatched bases: 6. The CDR3 sequence is 14 residues long. This chain's CDR3 is CASSGRGLGTEAFF. CDR3 in DNA: TGTGCCAGCAGCGGCAGGGGGCTGGGCACTGAAGCTTTCTTT.

This chain uses TRBV2 with TRBJ2-1; 8 bases match TRBD2. With 7 bases clipped from V and 2 bases from J, the junction kept 7 bases outside the gene matches. Per the germline V gene, CDR1 is SNHLY and CDR2 is FYNNEI. The CDR3 consists of 15 residues. The CDR3 loop reads CASIMGSGAYNEQFF. The CDR3 DNA is TGTGCCAGCATCATGGGTAGCGGGGCCTACAATGAGCAGTTCTTC.

The V gene is TRBV5-4, the J gene TRBJ2-7; D unresolved. There are 12 residues in the CDR3. Germline loops: CDR1 SGHNT, CDR2 YYREEE (reference sequence). The V gene lost 1 base and the J gene lost 6 bases, with 8 bases spanning the gap. CDR3: CASSLFSSEQYF. In DNA, the CDR3 is TGTGCCAGCAGCTTGTTTTCCAGCGAGCAGTACTTC.

This rearrangement joins TRBV5-1 to TRBJ2-7; 8 nucleotides agree with TRBD1. CDR3 length: 15 residues. J lost 4 bases, V lost 0 bases, and 6 bases had no gene match. Germline V gene sequence: CDR1 SGHRS, CDR2 YFSETQ. Here the CDR3 DNA reads TGCGCCAGCAGCTTGGGGGGCCAGGGGGCTTACGAGCAGTACTTC. It yields the protein CASSLGGQGAYEQYF.

The chain employs TRBV28 and TRBJ2-3; 8 nucleotides agree with TRBD1. The CDR3 extends over 15 amino acids. The trim removed 2 bases at V and 2 bases at J, leaving 3 bases unmatched. CDR1 is MDHEN and CDR2 is SYDVKM in the germline V gene. The CDR3 DNA sequence: TGTGCCAGCAGTTTAAGGACAGGGTACACAGATACGCAGTATTTT. It specifies CASSLRTGYTDTQYF.

In this sample, this clone turned up once. The chain links TRBV20-1 to TRBJ1-1; 7 nucleotides match TRBD1. The V segment lost 5 bases and the J segment 4 bases; nucleotides outside the gene matches: 1. CDR1 and CDR2 (germline): DFQATT, SNEGSKA (reference sequence). The length of the CDR3 is 11 residues. CDR3 residues: CSAHRGTEAFF. CDR3 coding DNA: TGCAGTGCTCACAGGGGCACTGAAGCTTTCTTT.

This clone ranks as medium-sized. The rearrangement links TRBV6-1 to TRBJ2-2; 7 nucleotides agree with TRBD2. The CDR3 length is 16 residues. The V segment lost 4 bases and the J segment 5 bases; nucleotides outside the gene matches: 10. Germline V gene sequence: CDR1 MNHNS, CDR2 SASEGT. The CDR3 sequence is CASSGEGLVGTGELFF. Written as DNA, the CDR3 is TGTGCCAGCAGTGGGGAGGGGCTAGTCGGGACCGGGGAGCTGTTTTTT.

This chain links TRBV25-1 with TRBJ1-1, with 7 bases identical to TRBD1. CDR1 MGHDK and CDR2 SYGVNS come from the germline V gene. The CDR3 sequence is 12 residues long. V lost 4 bases and J lost 6; bases outside the gene matches: 2. CDR3 DNA sequence: TGTGCCAGCAGTGCAGGGGGAGCTGAAGCTTTCTTT. Translated: CASSAGGAEAFF.

The chain joins TRBV6-1 to TRBJ2-3; 9 nucleotides align to TRBD1. V gave up 7 bases and J gave up 7 bases; unmatched junction bases: 6. The V gene's germline CDR1 is MNHNS and CDR2 SASEGT. CDR3 length: 13 residues. The CDR3 spells CASKTGGTNTQYF. The CDR3 bases are TGTGCCAGCAAGACAGGGGGGACGAATACGCAGTATTTT.

Regarding this clone: The same CDR3 also results from other DNA sequences found in this sample. The chain combines TRBV5-1 with TRBJ2-5; possibly TRBD1 for D (6 bases). Germline CDR1 and CDR2: SGHRS and YFSETQ. Trimming cost V 0 bases and J 4 bases, with 13 bases left between them. This CDR3 has 15 residues. The CDR3 reads CASSLGTALGETQYF. CDR3 nucleotide sequence: TGCGCCAGCAGCTTGGGGACAGCCTTGGGAGAGACCCAGTACTTC.

The chain couples TRBV7-9 to TRBJ2-5; D gene uncertain. The V gene lost 7 bases and the J gene lost 1 base, with 13 bases spanning the gap. Per the germline V gene, CDR1 is SEHNR and CDR2 is FQNEAQ (reference sequence). The CDR3 is made up of 14 amino acids. CDR3: CASNVSPGQETQYF. The CDR3 DNA reads TGTGCCAGCAACGTAAGCCCCGGCCAAGAGACCCAGTACTTC.

Comment on this clone: The junction does not match germline at one end; this may be a read error. The chain employs TRBV7-9 and TRBJ1-2, with D maybe TRBD1 (6 bases). Germline V gene lookup returns CDR1 SEHNR and CDR2 FQNEAQ (reference sequence). The CDR3 has 17 residues. The CDR3 DNA sequence: TGTTCCAGCAGCTTTCAAGGGGGGGGGTTTTTTGACTATGGCTACACCTTC. It translates to CSSSFQGGGFFDYGYTF.

This chain connects TRBV6-1 to TRBJ2-1; a weak D match, TRBD2 (7 bases). Between the trimmed V and J ends, which lost 0 bases and 3 bases, there was a span of 9 bases. Per germline, CDR1 MNHNS and CDR2 SASEGT. The CDR3 is made up of 15 amino acids. The CDR3 DNA is TGTGCCAGCAGTGAAGCGGGGGGGCACTACAATGAGCAGTTCTTC. This encodes CASSEAGGHYNEQFF.

V usage is TRBV27 and J usage is TRBJ1-1; 7 bases match TRBD1. Germline assignment: CDR1 MNHEY and CDR2 SMNVEV (reference sequence). The ends lost 4 bases at V and 1 base at J; junction bases unmatched: 6. CDR3 length: 15 amino acids. Here the CDR3 DNA reads TGTGCCAGCAGTTCCCCGGGACAGACGAACACTGAAGCTTTCTTT. Residues: CASSSPGQTNTEAFF.

This chain links TRBV18 with TRBJ2-5; D is uncertain. The germline CDR1 and CDR2 sequences are KGHSH and LQKENI. This CDR3 region has 13 residues. Trimming pared 0 bases from V and 4 bases from J, leaving 6 bases between. CDR3 DNA sequence: TGTGCCAGCTCACCACCGGCAGGAGAGACCCAGTACTTC. It encodes CASSPPAGETQYF.

V is TRBV7-9 and J is TRBJ1-1, with D perhaps TRBD1 (6 bases). V was shortened by 5 bases and J by 2 bases, with 15 bases between the two germline ends. Per the germline V gene, CDR1 is SEHNR and CDR2 is FQNEAQ (reference sequence). The CDR3 runs 15 residues. CDR3 amino acids: CASSQRGRGNTEAFF. As DNA, the CDR3 is TGTGCCAGCAGCCAAAGGGGCAGGGGAAACACTGAAGCTTTCTTT.